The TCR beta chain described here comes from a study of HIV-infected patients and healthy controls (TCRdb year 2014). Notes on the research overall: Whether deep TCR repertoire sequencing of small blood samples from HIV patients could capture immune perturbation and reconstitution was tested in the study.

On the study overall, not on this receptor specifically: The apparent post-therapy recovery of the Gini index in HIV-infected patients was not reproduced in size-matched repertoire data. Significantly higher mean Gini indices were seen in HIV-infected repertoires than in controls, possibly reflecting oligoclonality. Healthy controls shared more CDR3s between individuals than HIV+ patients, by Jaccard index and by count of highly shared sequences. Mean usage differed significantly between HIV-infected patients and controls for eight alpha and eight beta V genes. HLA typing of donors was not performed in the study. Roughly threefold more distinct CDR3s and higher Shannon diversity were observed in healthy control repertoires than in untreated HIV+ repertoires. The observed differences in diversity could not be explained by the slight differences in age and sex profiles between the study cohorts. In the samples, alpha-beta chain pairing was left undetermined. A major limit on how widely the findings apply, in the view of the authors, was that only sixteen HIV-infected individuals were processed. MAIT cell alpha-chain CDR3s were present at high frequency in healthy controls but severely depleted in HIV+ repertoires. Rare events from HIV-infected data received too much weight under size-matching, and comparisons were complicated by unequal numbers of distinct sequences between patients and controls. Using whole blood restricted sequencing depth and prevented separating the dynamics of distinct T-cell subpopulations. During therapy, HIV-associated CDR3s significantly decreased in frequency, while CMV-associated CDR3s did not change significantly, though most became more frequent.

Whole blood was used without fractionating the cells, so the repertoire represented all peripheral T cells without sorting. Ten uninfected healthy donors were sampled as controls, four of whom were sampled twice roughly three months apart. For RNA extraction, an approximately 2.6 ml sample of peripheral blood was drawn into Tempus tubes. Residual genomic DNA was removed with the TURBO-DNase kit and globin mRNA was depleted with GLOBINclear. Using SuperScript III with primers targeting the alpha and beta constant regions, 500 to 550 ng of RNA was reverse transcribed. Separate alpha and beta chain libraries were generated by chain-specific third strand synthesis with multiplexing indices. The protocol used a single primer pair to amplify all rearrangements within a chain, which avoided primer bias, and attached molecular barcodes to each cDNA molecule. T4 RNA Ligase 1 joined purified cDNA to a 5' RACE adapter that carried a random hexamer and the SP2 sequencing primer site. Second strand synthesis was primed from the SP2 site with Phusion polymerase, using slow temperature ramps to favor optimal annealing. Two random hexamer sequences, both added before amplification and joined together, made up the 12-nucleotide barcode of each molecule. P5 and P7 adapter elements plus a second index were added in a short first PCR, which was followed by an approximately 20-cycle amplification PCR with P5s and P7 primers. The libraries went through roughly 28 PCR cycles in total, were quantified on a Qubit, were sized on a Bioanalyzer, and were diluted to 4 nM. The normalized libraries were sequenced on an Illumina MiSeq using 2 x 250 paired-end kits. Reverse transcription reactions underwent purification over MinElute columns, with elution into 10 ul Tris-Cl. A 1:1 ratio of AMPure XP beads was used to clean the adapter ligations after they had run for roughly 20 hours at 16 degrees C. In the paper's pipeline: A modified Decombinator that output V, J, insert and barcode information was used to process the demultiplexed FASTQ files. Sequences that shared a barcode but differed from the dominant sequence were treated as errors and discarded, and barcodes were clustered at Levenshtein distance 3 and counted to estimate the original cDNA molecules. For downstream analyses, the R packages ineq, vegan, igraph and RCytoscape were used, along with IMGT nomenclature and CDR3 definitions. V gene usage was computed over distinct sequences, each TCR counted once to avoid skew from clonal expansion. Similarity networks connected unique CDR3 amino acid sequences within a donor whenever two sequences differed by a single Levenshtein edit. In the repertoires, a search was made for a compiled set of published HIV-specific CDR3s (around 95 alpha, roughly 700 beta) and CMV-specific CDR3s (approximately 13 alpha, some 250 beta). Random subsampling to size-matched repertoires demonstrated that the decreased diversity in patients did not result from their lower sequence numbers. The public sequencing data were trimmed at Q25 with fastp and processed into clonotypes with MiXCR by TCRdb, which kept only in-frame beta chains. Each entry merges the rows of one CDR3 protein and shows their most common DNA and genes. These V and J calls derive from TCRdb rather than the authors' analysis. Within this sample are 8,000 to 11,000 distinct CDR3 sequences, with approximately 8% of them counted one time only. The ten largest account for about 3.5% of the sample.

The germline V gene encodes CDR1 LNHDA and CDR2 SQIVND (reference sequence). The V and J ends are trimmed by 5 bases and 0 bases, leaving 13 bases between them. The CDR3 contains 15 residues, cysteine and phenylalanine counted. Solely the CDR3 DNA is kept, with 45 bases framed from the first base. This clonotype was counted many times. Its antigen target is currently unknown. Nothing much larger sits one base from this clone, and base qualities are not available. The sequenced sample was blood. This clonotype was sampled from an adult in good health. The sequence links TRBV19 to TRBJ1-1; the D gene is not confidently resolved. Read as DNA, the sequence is TGTGCCAGTAGTGATGGGAGTGTAATGAACACTGAAGCTTTCTTT. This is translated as CASSDGSVMNTEAFF.